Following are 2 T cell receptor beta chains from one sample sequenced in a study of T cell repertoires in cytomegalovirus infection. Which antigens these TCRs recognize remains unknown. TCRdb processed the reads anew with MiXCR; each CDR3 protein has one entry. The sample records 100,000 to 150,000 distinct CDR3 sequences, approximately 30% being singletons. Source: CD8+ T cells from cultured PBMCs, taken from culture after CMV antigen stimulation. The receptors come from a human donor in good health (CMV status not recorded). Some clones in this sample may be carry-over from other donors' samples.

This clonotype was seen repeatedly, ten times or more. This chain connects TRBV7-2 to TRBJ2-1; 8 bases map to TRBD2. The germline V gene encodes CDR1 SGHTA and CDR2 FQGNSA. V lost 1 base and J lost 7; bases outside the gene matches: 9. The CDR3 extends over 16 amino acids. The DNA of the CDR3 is TGTGCCAGCAGCTTAGAACGGGCGGGGGGATTAAATGAGCAGTTCTTC. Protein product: CASSLERAGGLNEQFF.

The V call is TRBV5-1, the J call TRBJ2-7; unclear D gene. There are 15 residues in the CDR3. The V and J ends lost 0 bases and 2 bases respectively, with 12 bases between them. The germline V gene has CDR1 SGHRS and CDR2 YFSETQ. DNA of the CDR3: TGCGCCAGCAGCTTGGAGGCAGGTCCCACCTACGAGCAGTACTTC. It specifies CASSLEAGPTYEQYF.